One sample yielded the 28 T cell receptor beta chains listed below, sequenced in a study of CD8 T cells in ankylosing spondylitis. MiXCR, applied by TCRdb to the 5' RACE reads, yields one record per CDR3 protein. The sample consists of some 130,000 distinct CDR3 sequences, around 6.6% of them appearing once. The sample was blood, either unsorted or a sorted T cell fraction (not recorded which). The receptors stem from a female donor with ankylosing spondylitis or in good health (not recorded which).

This clonotype occurred many times. V and J are TRBV12-3 or TRBV12-4 and TRBJ1-5; no clear D gene. This CDR3 has 15 residues. Deletions cut 3 bases from V and 0 bases from J, with 9 bases between. The CDR3 sequence is CASSFVKGSNQPQHF. In nucleotides, the CDR3 is TGTGCCAGCAGTTTTGTCAAGGGTAGCAATCAGCCCCAGCATTTT.

This clonotype has ten or more counts. The chain recombines TRBV7-8 with TRBJ2-7, with D possibly called TRBD1 or TRBD2 (6 bases each). The CDR3 loop spans 15 amino acids. With 1 base removed from V and 2 bases from J, the gap between germline ends came to 12 bases. Germline CDR1 and CDR2: SGHVS and FQNEAQ. The DNA for the CDR3 is TGTGCCAGCAGCTTAGGGGGGGCAGGGGCCTACGAGCAGTACTTC. Its protein is CASSLGGAGAYEQYF.

This clonotype was detected many times. V is TRBV6-1 and J is TRBJ1-6; D call uncertain. The germline CDR1 and CDR2 sequences are MNHNS and SASEGT. V was pared by 2 bases and J by 5 bases, with 19 bases between. This CDR3 has 18 amino acids. In nucleotides, the CDR3 is TGTGCCAGCAGTGAAAAACCCAACCCGGGGATCAATAATTCACCCCTCCACTTT. It specifies CASSEKPNPGINNSPLHF.

This clonotype was detected many times. This chain links TRBV14 with TRBJ2-7; 8 positions agree with TRBD1. CDR3 length equals 13 residues. Per germline, CDR1 SGHDN and CDR2 FVKESK. V lost 4 bases and J lost 4; bases outside the gene matches: 3. The CDR3 bases are TGTGCCAGCAGCCGTGACAGGGGTTACGAGCAGTACTTC. Protein: CASSRDRGYEQYF. Based on the CDR3 plus reference TRBV14 and TRBJ2-7, the full variable domain is EAGVTQFPSHSVIEKGQTVTLRCDPISGHDNLYWYRRVMGKEIKFLLHFVKESKQDESGMPNNRFLAERTGGTYSTLKVQPAELEDSGVYFCASSRDRGYEQYFGPGTRLTVT.

In this sample, this clonotype turned up many times. This sequence joins TRBV6-5 and TRBJ1-6; D is possibly TRBD1 (5 bases). V lost 0 bases and J lost 14, with 14 bases in between. CDR1 MNHEY and CDR2 SVGAGI come from the germline V gene. This CDR3 contains 14 residues. The CDR3 region is CASSYSMGGATLHF. CDR3 in DNA: TGTGCCAGCAGTTACTCGATGGGTGGGGCAACCCTCCACTTT.

This clonotype was picked up a small number of times. One end of the junction is discordant with germline, which a read error may explain. The chain couples TRBV25-1 to TRBJ2-6; D remains ambiguous. The CDR3 runs 17 residues. Per germline, CDR1 MGHDK and CDR2 SYGVNS. In DNA form, the CDR3 reads TGTGCCAGCAGTCATGGGCTAACAAACTCTGGGACCAACGTCCTGACTTTC. Its protein product is CASSHGLTNSGTNVLTF.

This clonotype was found many times. The genes are TRBV5-1 and TRBJ1-2; D is undetermined. Germline V CDR1 and CDR2: SGHRS, YFSETQ. CDR3 size: 14 residues. V lost 4 bases and J lost 4, with 14 bases in between. CDR3 amino acids: CASSQHNRGYGYTF. CDR3 DNA: TGCGCCAGCAGCCAGCATAATCGCGGCTATGGCTACACCTTC.

This clonotype was counted many times. V and J are TRBV6-1 and TRBJ1-2; 9 nucleotides match TRBD1. The length of the CDR3 is 15 residues. V was clipped by 6 bases and J by 4 bases; unmatched bases: 9. CDR1 MNHNS and CDR2 SASEGT come from the germline V gene. CDR3 nucleotide sequence: TGTGCCAGCAGACTTCGGGGACAGGGCGCCTATGGCTACACCTTC. Its translation: CASRLRGQGAYGYTF.

This clonotype came up a few times. The chain employs TRBV24-1 and TRBJ2-3; 11 bases line up with TRBD1. After removal of 6 bases from V and 6 bases from J, the junction contained 4 bases not matched to a gene. CDR3 length: 14 amino acids. CDR1 KGHDR and CDR2 SFDVKD come from the germline V gene. CDR3 protein: CATSPGQGVDTQYF. DNA of the CDR3: TGTGCCACCAGTCCGGGACAGGGGGTCGATACGCAGTATTTT.

This clonotype was seen many times. This chain links TRBV15 with TRBJ2-3, with D tentatively TRBD1 (6 bases). This CDR3 has 13 residues. CDR1 is LNHNV and CDR2 is YYDKDF in the germline V gene (reference sequence). V was shortened by 5 bases and J by 4 bases, with 10 bases between the two germline ends. CDR3 in amino acids: CATSGGRPDTQYF. CDR3 nucleotides: TGTGCCACCAGCGGGGGCCGGCCAGATACGCAGTATTTT. Variable domain in full (rest from reference TRBV15 and TRBJ2-3): DAMVIQNPRYQVTQFGKPVTLSCSQTLNHNVMYWYQQKSSQAPKLLFHYYDKDFNNEADTPDNFQSRRPNTSFCFLDIRSPGLGDTAMYLCATSGGRPDTQYFGPGTRLTVL.

On this clonotype itself: A read error may explain this, as a much larger clone is one base away. The chain has TRBV7-3 and TRBJ2-7; the match to TRBD1 covers 12 bases. CDR3 length equals 16 residues. Per the germline V gene, CDR1 is SGHTA and CDR2 is FQGTGA. The CDR3 DNA is TGTGCCGGCAGCTTAGATGGGACAGGGGGCCACTACGAGCAGTACTTC. Translating gives CAGSLDGTGGHYEQYF. Full variable domain (rest looked up from reference TRBV7-3 and TRBJ2-7): GAGVSQTPSNKVTEKGKYVELRCDPISGHTALYWYRQSLGQGPEFLIYFQGTGAADDSGLPNDRFFAVRPEGSVSTLKIQRTERGDSAVYLCAGSLDGTGGHYEQYFGPGTRLTVT.

This clonotype has at least ten counts. The chain carries TRBV2 and TRBJ2-1; D gene ambiguous. Germline V gene sequence: CDR1 SNHLY, CDR2 FYNNEI. The CDR3 runs 16 residues. Trimming cost V 0 bases and J 0 bases, with 9 bases left between them. CDR3: CASSEAGGGSYNEQFF. The CDR3 nucleotides read TGTGCCAGCAGTGAAGCAGGCGGTGGCTCCTACAATGAGCAGTTCTTC.

In its sample, this clonotype was seen many times. The J gene is TRBJ1-6, the V gene TRBV14, with D perhaps TRBD1 (5 bases). Germline V gives CDR1 SGHDN, CDR2 FVKESK. The CDR3 has 14 amino acids. V lost 2 bases to trimming and J lost 8 bases, with 10 bases between them. CDR3 sequence: CASSQPGDYSPLHF. In DNA form, the CDR3 reads TGTGCCAGCAGCCAACCGGGGGACTATTCACCCCTCCACTTT.

This clonotype was observed at least ten times. The rearrangement uses TRBV20-1 and TRBJ2-1; D not resolved. V dropped 4 bases and J dropped 7 bases, with 11 bases sitting between them. The germline V gene encodes CDR1 DFQATT and CDR2 SNEGSKA (reference sequence). CDR3 length equals 12 residues. The CDR3: CSANYAGNEQFF. In DNA form, the CDR3 reads TGCAGTGCTAATTATGCCGGGAATGAGCAGTTCTTC.

This clonotype was detected many times. The rearrangement links TRBV4-1 to TRBJ1-3, with D tentatively TRBD1 (5 bases). Germline V gene data show CDR1 as MGHRA and CDR2 as YSYEKL. V was cut by 0 bases and J by 2 bases, with 11 bases left in between. CDR3 length equals 16 residues. CDR3 sequence: CASSQDLGRTGNTIYF. The CDR3, as DNA: TGCGCCAGCAGCCAAGATCTGGGGCGTACTGGAAACACCATATATTTT.

This clonotype was observed many times. V and J are TRBV12-3 or TRBV12-4 and TRBJ1-5, with a tentative D call TRBD1 (6 bases). V shed 5 bases and J shed 3 bases, with 8 bases lying between them. The CDR3 contains 13 residues. The CDR3 is CASSRQVNQPQHF. CDR3 nucleotides: TGTGCCAGCAGTCGACAGGTCAATCAGCCCCAGCATTTT.

This clonotype was seen repeatedly, ten times or more. The chain joins TRBV7-9 to TRBJ1-4; the D is unclear. This CDR3 contains 14 residues. Germline values: CDR1 SEHNR, CDR2 FQNEAQ (reference sequence). The V and J ends lost 1 base and 3 bases respectively, with 6 bases between them. CDR3 region: CASSLEQPNEKLFF. CDR3 bases: TGTGCCAGCAGCTTAGAACAGCCTAATGAAAAACTGTTTTTT.

J is TRBJ1-6 and V is TRBV4-2; 8 bases line up with TRBD1. Trimming removed 3 bases from V and 7 bases from J; junction bases left unmatched: 11. From germline, CDR1 is LGHNA and CDR2 YNFKEQ. The length of the CDR3 is 17 residues. The CDR3 coding sequence is TGTGCCAGCAGCCAGCAGACAGGGGTAGGGACCAATTCACCCCTCCACTTT. It codes for CASSQQTGVGTNSPLHF.

This clonotype was counted many times. The V gene is TRBV20-1, the J gene TRBJ2-1, with D possibly TRBD1 on 5 matching bases. The CDR3 has 12 amino acids. Germline assignment: CDR1 DFQATT and CDR2 SNEGSKA (reference sequence). The germline V and J ends were trimmed by 4 bases and 9 bases, with 13 bases remaining between them. The CDR3, as DNA: TGCAGTGCTACCGATGGGGCTAGTGAGCAGTTCTTC. Amino acid sequence: CSATDGASEQFF.

The table lists this clonotype with many counts. CDR3 nucleotides: TGTGCCATCAGTGAACAGGCCGATGGTGGCTACACCTTC. It yields the protein CAISEQADGGYTF. The chain is built from TRBV10-3 and TRBJ1-2; D may be TRBD1 (5 bases). The germline V gene has CDR1 ENHRY and CDR2 SYGVKD. V gave up 3 bases and J gave up 7 bases, with 12 bases separating them. The CDR3 covers 13 residues.

The rearrangement uses TRBV18 and TRBJ1-2, with D unresolved. V lost 2 bases and J 3 bases, leaving 10 bases between the germline ends. The CDR3 has 14 amino acids. Germline V gene sequence: CDR1 KGHSH, CDR2 LQKENI. The DNA for the CDR3 is TGTGCCAGCTCACCAACCAGGAGTCACTATGGCTACACCTTC. Translating it yields CASSPTRSHYGYTF. Complete variable domain (other parts from reference TRBV18 and TRBJ1-2): NAGVMQNPRHLVRRRGQEARLRCSPMKGHSHVYWYRQLPEEGLKFMVYLQKENIIDESGMPKERFSAEFPKEGPSILRIQQVVRGDSAAYFCASSPTRSHYGYTFGSGTRLTVV.

Many counts were recorded for this clonotype. The genes are TRBV11-2 and TRBJ2-1; 13 bases are shared with TRBD2. CDR3 length: 17 amino acids. V was pared by 5 bases and J by 2 bases, with 6 bases of the junction left unmatched. The germline CDR1 and CDR2 sequences are SGHAT and FQNNGV. This CDR3 is CASSPRLAGGTYNEQFF. In DNA form, the CDR3 reads TGTGCCAGCAGCCCTAGACTAGCGGGGGGCACCTACAATGAGCAGTTCTTC.

This clonotype was seen many times. The genes are TRBV5-1 and TRBJ1-4, with TRBD1 matching over 9 bases. Per germline, CDR1 SGHRS and CDR2 YFSETQ. This CDR3 comprises 15 residues. J lost 4 bases, V lost 4 bases, and 5 bases had no gene match. DNA for the CDR3: TGCGCCAGCAGCACCAGACAGGGGGATAATGAAAAACTGTTTTTT. It translates to CASSTRQGDNEKLFF.

This clonotype was detected ten times or more. V usage is TRBV5-1 and J usage is TRBJ1-2, with no clear D. The length of the CDR3 is 15 residues. Trimming removed 2 bases from V and 5 bases from J, with 16 bases in between. The V gene's germline CDR1 is SGHRS and CDR2 YFSETQ. CDR3 DNA: TGCGCCAGCAGCTTAGCCCAGGACGCCGGGTATGGCTACACCTTC. This codes for CASSLAQDAGYGYTF.

The V call is TRBV4-3, the J call TRBJ2-7; D is ambiguous. Trimming removed 0 bases at V and 2 bases at J, with 11 bases between. The CDR3 runs to 15 residues. Germline-derived CDR1 and CDR2 are LGHNA and YSLEER. The CDR3, as DNA: TGCGCCAGCAGCCAAGATTGGGCCGCCACCTACGAGCAGTACTTC. Its protein product is CASSQDWAATYEQYF.

The table lists this clonotype with a few counts. The J gene is TRBJ1-1, the V gene TRBV3-1; no clear D. The CDR3 length is 14 residues. Germline CDR1 reads LGHDT; CDR2 reads YNNKEL (reference sequence). Trimming removed 3 bases at V and 1 base at J, with 9 bases between. The CDR3 is CASSQGSGNTEAFF. CDR3 bases: TGTGCCAGCAGCCAGGGCTCGGGGAACACTGAAGCTTTCTTT.

The table lists this clonotype with many counts. This chain uses TRBV3-1 with TRBJ2-5, with 7 bases fitting TRBD1. The V gene's germline CDR1 is LGHDT and CDR2 YNNKEL (reference sequence). The CDR3 spans 14 residues. The V segment lost 4 bases and the J segment 5 bases; nucleotides outside the gene matches: 7. The CDR3 sequence is CASSLGQVEETQYF. The DNA of the CDR3 is TGTGCCAGCAGCCTTGGACAGGTCGAGGAGACCCAGTACTTC.

The table lists this clonotype with many counts. This rearrangement joins TRBV7-9 to TRBJ1-1, with TRBD1 as a possible D gene (6 bases). The CDR3 extends over 13 amino acids. The germline V gene encodes CDR1 SEHNR and CDR2 FQNEAQ (reference sequence). V was cut by 3 bases and J by 1 base, with 6 bases left in between. The CDR3 protein is CASSLGQNTEAFF. CDR3 nucleotide sequence: TGTGCCAGCAGCTTGGGACAGAACACTGAAGCTTTCTTT.